Sequencing of this T cell receptor (beta chain) was carried out in a study of blood T cell repertoires in COVID-19. Study-wide context: Both acute and convalescent COVID-19 samples were obtained from the United States, Italy and Spain. PBMCs, B-cell-depleted T cells, or T cells were the source of the cDNA or gDNA that made up the material.

In the source study's methods: Counts of nucleated cells, estimated from reference gene primer amplification, were obtained. The repertoire was sequenced with immunoSEQ multiplex PCR; TCRdb's copy has only in-frame clones and lacks some. V and J calls and clone size are copied from that table; D and trimming were computed from the DNA. The sample includes approximately 260,000 clones, around 86% of them seen just once. Per germline, CDR1 SGHVS and CDR2 FQNEAQ. V lost 1 base, J lost 6 bases, and 9 bases stayed unmatched. The CDR3 is 16 residues long. Sequencing input: peripheral blood. This clonotype was sampled from a woman aged 60 to 75 with active or convalescent COVID-19. This chain joins TRBV7-8 and TRBJ1-3, with TRBD1 matching 7 bases. CDR3 sequence reads: CASSLGVTGYVNTIYF. The DNA of the CDR3 is TGTGCCAGCAGCTTAGGGGTGACAGGGTATGTAAACACCATATATTTT.